The 9 T cell receptor beta chains listed next were all sequenced from one sample in a study of radiotherapy plus CTLA-4 blockade in lung cancer. This table comes from immunoSEQ multiplex PCR, and its TCRdb copy is limited to in-frame clones, with some not included. This repertoire shows about 87,000 clones, around nine tenths found once; its top ten account for approximately 15%. This specimen consisted of peripheral blood, obtained from a patient treated with radiotherapy plus ipilimumab. All receptors derive from a human donor with non-small cell lung cancer that progressed on radiotherapy plus ipilimumab.

The gene calls are TRBV30 and TRBJ1-6; D is ambiguous. With 3 bases removed from V and 7 bases from J, the gap between germline ends came to 7 bases. Germline V gene data show CDR1 as GTSNPN and CDR2 as SVGIG (reference sequence). There are 12 residues in the CDR3. CDR3 protein: CAWRWVNSPLHF. In nucleotides, the CDR3 is TGTGCCTGGAGGTGGGTAAATTCACCCCTCCACTTT.

The CDR3 bases are TGTGCCAGTATGGAGGACTACCACTCGAACACTGAAGCTTTCTTT. Protein sequence: CASMEDYHSNTEAFF. The rearrangement uses TRBV19 and TRBJ1-1, with unresolved D. CDR1 and CDR2 (germline): LNHDA, SQIVND (reference sequence). The V end lost 7 bases, the J end lost 1 base, and 16 bases lay between the germline ends. The CDR3 has 15 residues.

The genes are TRBV7-2 and TRBJ2-7; the D is unclear. CDR3 size: 12 residues. The germline V gene encodes CDR1 SGHTA and CDR2 FQGNSA. V was trimmed by 1 base and J by 3 bases, leaving 4 bases between them. CDR3 sequence (DNA): TGTGCCAGCAGCTTAGTTAGCTACGAGCAGTACTTC. It encodes CASSLVSYEQYF.

This chain connects TRBV7-3 to TRBJ2-3, with 10 bases aligning to TRBD2. J was trimmed by 0 bases and V by 4 bases; bases with no gene match: 7. CDR1 and CDR2 (germline): SGHTA, FQGTGA. The CDR3 is 17 residues long. This chain's CDR3 is CASSWTAGGPSTDTQYF. CDR3 DNA: TGTGCCAGCAGCTGGACAGCGGGGGGGCCTAGCACAGATACGCAGTATTTT.

The genes are TRBV25-1 and TRBJ2-2, with 7 nucleotides matching TRBD2. This CDR3 region has 15 residues. J gave up 7 bases and V 4 bases, and 9 bases lay outside the gene matches. CDR1 and CDR2 from the germline V gene are MGHDK and SYGVNS. CDR3 bases: TGTGCCAGCAGTGTATGGGGAGGGGCGGTCGGGGAGCTGTTTTTT. The encoded protein is CASSVWGGAVGELFF. The whole variable domain, remainder taken from reference TRBV25-1 and TRBJ2-2, is EADIYQTPRYLVIGTGKKITLECSQTMGHDKMYWYQQDPGMELHLIHYSYGVNSTEKGDLSSESTVSRIRTEHFPLTLESARPSHTSQYLCASSVWGGAVGELFFGEGSRLTVL.

To note about this clone: This sample includes further DNA sequences coding for the same CDR3. CDR3 sequence reads: CASSWGNTGELFF. In DNA form, the CDR3 reads TGTGCCAGCAGTTGGGGGAACACCGGGGAGCTGTTTTTT. V usage is TRBV28 and J usage is TRBJ2-2; D ambiguous. V was clipped by 4 bases and J by 1 base, with 4 bases between them. The CDR3 loop spans 13 amino acids. Germline-derived CDR1 and CDR2 are MDHEN and SYDVKM.

The chain carries TRBV6-1 and TRBJ2-1; D is perhaps TRBD1 (7 bases). CDR3 size: 17 residues. The germline gives CDR1 MNHNS, CDR2 SASEGT. The V and J ends lost 3 bases and 4 bases respectively, with 19 bases between them. The CDR3 reads CASSDLGGRGRYNEQFF. The CDR3 DNA is TGTGCCAGCAGTGACTTAGGGGGCAGGGGGAGGTACAATGAGCAGTTCTTC.

The chain recombines TRBV7-2 with TRBJ1-2; no definite D call. Germline CDR1 and CDR2: SGHTA and FQGNSA. This CDR3 comprises 14 residues. V lost 5 bases and J lost 5, with 15 bases in between. In nucleotides, the CDR3 is TGTGCCAGCAGCACAATGATCGGGGAGTATGGCTACACCTTC. This sequence encodes CASSTMIGEYGYTF.

The CDR3 spells CASSPTSGNYEQYF. The CDR3 region has the DNA TGTGCCAGTAGTCCTACTAGCGGGAACTACGAGCAGTACTTC. This chain joins TRBV19 and TRBJ2-7; 10 bases are shared with TRBD2. The V and J ends lost 5 bases and 3 bases, in that order; junction bases with no gene match: 4. The length of the CDR3 is 14 residues. Germline CDR1 reads LNHDA; CDR2 reads SQIVND (reference sequence).